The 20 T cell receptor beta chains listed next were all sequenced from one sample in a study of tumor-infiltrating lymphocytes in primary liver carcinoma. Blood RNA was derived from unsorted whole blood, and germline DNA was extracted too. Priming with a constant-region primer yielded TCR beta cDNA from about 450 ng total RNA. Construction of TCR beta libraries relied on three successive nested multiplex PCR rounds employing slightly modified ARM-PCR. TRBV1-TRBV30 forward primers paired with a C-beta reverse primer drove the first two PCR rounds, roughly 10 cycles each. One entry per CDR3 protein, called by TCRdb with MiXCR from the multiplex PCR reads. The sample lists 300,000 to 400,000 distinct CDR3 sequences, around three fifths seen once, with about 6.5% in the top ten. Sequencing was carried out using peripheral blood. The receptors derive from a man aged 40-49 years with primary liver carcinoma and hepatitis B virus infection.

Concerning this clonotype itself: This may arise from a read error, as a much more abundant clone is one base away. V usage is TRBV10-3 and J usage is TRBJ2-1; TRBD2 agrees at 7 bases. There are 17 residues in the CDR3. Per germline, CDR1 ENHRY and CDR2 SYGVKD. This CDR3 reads CAISDVGRESSYNGQFF. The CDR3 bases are TGTGCCATCAGTGACGTGGGGCGGGAGAGCTCCTACAATGGGCAGTTCTTC.

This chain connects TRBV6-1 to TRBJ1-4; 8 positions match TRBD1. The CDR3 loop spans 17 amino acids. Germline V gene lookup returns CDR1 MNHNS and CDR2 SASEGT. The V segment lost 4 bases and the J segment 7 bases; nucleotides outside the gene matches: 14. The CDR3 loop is CASSAISWTGLGEKLFF. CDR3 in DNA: TGTGCCAGCAGTGCCATTTCTTGGACAGGGTTGGGTGAAAAACTGTTTTTT.

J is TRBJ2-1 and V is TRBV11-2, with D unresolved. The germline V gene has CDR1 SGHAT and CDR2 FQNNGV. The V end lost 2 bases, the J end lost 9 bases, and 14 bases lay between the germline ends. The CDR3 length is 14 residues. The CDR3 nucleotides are TGTGCCAGCAGCTTATTATTGGTTCTGACTGAGCAGTTCTTC. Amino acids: CASSLLLVLTEQFF.

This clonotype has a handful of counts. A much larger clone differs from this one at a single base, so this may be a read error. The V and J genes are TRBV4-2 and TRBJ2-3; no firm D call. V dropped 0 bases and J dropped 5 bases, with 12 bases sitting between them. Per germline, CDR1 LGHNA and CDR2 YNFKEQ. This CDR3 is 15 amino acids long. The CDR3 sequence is CASSQDLYNRDTQYF. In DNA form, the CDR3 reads TGTGCCAGCAGCCAAGATCTTTACAACAGAGATACGCAGTATTTT.

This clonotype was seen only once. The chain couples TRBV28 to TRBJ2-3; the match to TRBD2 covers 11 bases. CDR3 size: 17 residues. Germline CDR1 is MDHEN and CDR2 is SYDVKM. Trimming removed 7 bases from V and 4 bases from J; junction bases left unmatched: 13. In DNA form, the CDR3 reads TGTGCCAGCAATTCGGCTCGACTAGCGGGATCTTCAGATACGCAGTATTTT. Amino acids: CASNSARLAGSSDTQYF. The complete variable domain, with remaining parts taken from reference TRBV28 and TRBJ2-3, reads DVKVTQSSRYLVKRTGEKVFLECVQDMDHENMFWYRQDPGLGLRLIYFSYDVKMKEKGDIPEGYSVSREKKERFSLILESASTNQTSMYLCASNSARLAGSSDTQYFGPGTRLTVL.

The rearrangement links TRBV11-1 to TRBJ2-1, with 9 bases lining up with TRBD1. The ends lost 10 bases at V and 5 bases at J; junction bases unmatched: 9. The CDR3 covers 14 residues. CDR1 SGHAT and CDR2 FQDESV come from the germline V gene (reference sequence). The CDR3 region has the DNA TGTGCCATCAGTGGGGACAGGGTTAACAATGAGCAGTTCTTC. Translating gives CAISGDRVNNEQFF.

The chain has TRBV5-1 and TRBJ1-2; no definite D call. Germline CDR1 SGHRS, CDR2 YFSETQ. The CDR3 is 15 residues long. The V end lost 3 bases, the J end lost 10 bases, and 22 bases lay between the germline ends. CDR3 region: CASSSRAGRGNAYTF. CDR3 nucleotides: TGCGCCAGCAGCTCCCGGGCAGGCCGTGGGAATGCCTACACCTTC.

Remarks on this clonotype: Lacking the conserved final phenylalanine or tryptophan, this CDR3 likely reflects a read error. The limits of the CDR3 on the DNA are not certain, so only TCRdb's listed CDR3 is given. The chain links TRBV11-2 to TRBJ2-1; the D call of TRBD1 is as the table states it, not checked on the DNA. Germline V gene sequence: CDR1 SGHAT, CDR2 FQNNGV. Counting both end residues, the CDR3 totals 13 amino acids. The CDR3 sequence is CASSSEGANEQFL.

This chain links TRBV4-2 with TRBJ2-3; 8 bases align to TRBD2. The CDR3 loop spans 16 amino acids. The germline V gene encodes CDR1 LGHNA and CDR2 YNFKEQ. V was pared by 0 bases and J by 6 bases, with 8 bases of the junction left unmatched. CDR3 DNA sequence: TGTGCCAGCAGCCAAGACCGAGCGGGGGTATGGGATACGCAGTATTTT. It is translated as CASSQDRAGVWDTQYF.

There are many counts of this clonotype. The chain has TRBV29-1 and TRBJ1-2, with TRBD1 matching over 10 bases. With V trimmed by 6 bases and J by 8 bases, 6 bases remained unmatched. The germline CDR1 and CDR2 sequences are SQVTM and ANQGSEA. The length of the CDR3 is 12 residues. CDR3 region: CSVGQGKEGYTF. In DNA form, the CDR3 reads TGCAGCGTGGGACAGGGGAAGGAAGGCTACACCTTC.

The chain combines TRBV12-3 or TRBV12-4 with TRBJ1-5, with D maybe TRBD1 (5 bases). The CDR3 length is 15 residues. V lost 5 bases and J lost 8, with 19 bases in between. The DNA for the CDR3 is TGTGCCAGCAGTATGGGACTTCTAAGCATTGAGCCCCAGCATTTT. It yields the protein CASSMGLLSIEPQHF.

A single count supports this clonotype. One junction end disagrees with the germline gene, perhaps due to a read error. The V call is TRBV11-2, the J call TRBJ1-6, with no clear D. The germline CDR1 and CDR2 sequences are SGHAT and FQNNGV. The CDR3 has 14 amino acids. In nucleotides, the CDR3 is TGTGCCGGCAGTCCCAGGTTCTATAATTCACCCCTCCACTTT. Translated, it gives CAGSPRFYNSPLHF.

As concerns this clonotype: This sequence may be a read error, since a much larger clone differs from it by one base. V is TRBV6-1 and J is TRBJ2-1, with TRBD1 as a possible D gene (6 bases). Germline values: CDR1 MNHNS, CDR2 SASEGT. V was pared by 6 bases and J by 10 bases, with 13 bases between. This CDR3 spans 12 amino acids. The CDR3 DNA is TGTGCCAGCAGAACGGACAGTGGAGAGCAGTTCTTC. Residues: CASRTDSGEQFF.

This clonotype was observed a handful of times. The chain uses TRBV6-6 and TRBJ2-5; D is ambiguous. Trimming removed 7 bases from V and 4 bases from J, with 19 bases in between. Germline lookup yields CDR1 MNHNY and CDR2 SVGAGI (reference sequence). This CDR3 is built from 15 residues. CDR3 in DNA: TGTGCCAGCAAAGGGCCGGGCCCCCCGGGAGAGACCCAGTACTTC. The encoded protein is CASKGPGPPGETQYF.

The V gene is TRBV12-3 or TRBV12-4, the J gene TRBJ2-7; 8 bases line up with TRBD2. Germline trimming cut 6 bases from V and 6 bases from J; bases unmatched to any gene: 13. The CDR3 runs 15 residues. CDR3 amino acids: CASRSLLAVGTEQYF. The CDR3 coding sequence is TGTGCCAGCAGAAGCCTACTAGCGGTAGGGACCGAGCAGTACTTC.

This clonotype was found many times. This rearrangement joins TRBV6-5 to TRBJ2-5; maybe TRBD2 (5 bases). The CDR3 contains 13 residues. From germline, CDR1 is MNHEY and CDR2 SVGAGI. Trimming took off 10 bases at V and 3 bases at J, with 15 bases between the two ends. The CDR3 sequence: CAISRLAEETQYF. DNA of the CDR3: TGTGCCATCTCCCGGCTAGCTGAAGAGACCCAGTACTTC.

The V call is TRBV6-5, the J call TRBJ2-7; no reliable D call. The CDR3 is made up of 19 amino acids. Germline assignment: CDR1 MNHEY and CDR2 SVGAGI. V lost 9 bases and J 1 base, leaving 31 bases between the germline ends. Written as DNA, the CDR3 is TGTGCCAGTAGTCATTTAACTGATCCCCTTCCGGACCCATCCTACGAGCAGTACTTC. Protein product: CASSHLTDPLPDPSYEQYF.

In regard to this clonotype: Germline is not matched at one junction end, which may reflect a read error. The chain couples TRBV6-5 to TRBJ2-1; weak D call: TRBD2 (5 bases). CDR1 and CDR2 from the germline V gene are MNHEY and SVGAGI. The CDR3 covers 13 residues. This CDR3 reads CVSSYARTHEQFF. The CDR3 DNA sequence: TGTGTCAGCAGTTACGCCCGGACTCACGAGCAGTTCTTC.

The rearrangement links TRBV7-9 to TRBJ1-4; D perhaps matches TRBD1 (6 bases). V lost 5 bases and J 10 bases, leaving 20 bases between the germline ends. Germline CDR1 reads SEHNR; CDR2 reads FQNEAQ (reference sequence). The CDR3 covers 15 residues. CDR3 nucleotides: TGTGCCAGCAGCCCGCAACAACAGGGATCTGGAAAACTGTTTTTT. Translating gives CASSPQQQGSGKLFF.

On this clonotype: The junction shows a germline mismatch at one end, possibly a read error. CDR3 coding DNA: TGTGCCAGCAGCTTGAGCCTAGGTGGCAATCAGTCCCAGCATTTT. Its protein is CASSLSLGGNQSQHF. V gene TRBV11-2 combines with J gene TRBJ1-5; D remains unclear. The CDR3 is 15 residues long. CDR1 is SGHAT, CDR2 FQNNGV, per germline.